The T cell receptor beta chain under discussion was sequenced for a study of T cell responses to AZD1222 COVID-19 vaccine. In regard to this clone: An end of the junction differs from the germline gene, which may be a read error.

The repertoire was sequenced with immunoSEQ multiplex PCR; TCRdb's copy has only in-frame clones and lacks some. The table lists over 150,000 clones, around 93% of them singletons. This clonotype originated in an adult who received the MenACWY meningococcal vaccine as a control. This specimen consisted of peripheral blood, obtained 28 days after the second dose of the MenACWY control vaccine.

CDR3 in DNA: TGTGCCAGCAAGTGGCTGTACCAGGAGACCCAGTACTTC. Translating it yields CASKWLYQETQYF. This chain uses TRBV27 with TRBJ2-5; no reliable D call. This CDR3 contains 13 residues. Germline loops: CDR1 MNHEY, CDR2 SMNVEV (reference sequence).